The TCR beta chain described here comes from a study of blood T cell repertoires in COVID-19. V gave up 4 bases and J gave up 8 bases; unmatched junction bases: 6. This CDR3 contains 13 residues. Germline V gene data show CDR1 as MGHDK and CDR2 as SYGVNS. Here immunoSEQ multiplex PCR was the method, and the copy in TCRdb shows in-frame clones only, minus some. The table shows hundreds of thousands of clones, with 80% to 90% occurring only once. This chain connects TRBV25-1 to TRBJ1-2; TRBD1 matches at 8 bases. The source of this sequence is a woman in her thirties or forties who had recovered from COVID-19. Material: peripheral blood. The chain's CDR3 is CASSVQGAEGYTF. For the CDR3, the DNA is TGTGCCAGCAGTGTTCAGGGGGCGGAGGGCTACACCTTC.